The rows below give T cell receptor beta chains drawn from one sample of a study of PD-1 blockade in classical Hodgkin lymphoma. Generated by immunoSEQ multiplex PCR, the TCRdb table keeps only in-frame clones and is missing some. This sample has approximately 13,000 clones, with around 90% found just once. The specimen comprised peripheral blood mononuclear cells (PBMCs), sampled at baseline. The origin of the receptors is a human donor with classical Hodgkin lymphoma. CDR3s include the opening cysteine and the closing phenylalanine or tryptophan. A D gene is named only where the DNA matches it firmly. Clone size, where shown, is once, few, many, or a class for clones that have expanded.

abundance: medium-sized; v_gene: TRBV14; d_gene: NA; j_gene: TRBJ1-6; len: 13; CDR3nt: TGTGCCAGCAGCCCGCGGGGGAATTCACCCCTCCACTTT; CDR3aa: CASSPRGNSPLHF
abundance: NA; v_gene: TRBV11-2; d_gene: TRBD2; j_gene: TRBJ2-1; len: 14; CDR3nt: TGTGCCAGCAGCTCCCTGGGACTAGCGGGAGGACAGTTCTTC; CDR3aa: CASSSLGLAGGQFF
abundance: NA; v_gene: TRBV6-5; d_gene: NA; j_gene: TRBJ2-2; len: 14; CDR3nt: TGTGCCAGCAGTTCCGGGTGGAACACCGGGGAGCTGTTTTTT; CDR3aa: CASSSGWNTGELFF
abundance: NA; v_gene: TRBV25-1; d_gene: TRBD2; j_gene: TRBJ2-1; len: 13; CDR3nt: TGTGCCAGCAATATAGCGGGAGGCGTTGAGCAGTTCTTC; CDR3aa: CASNIAGGVEQFF
abundance: NA; v_gene: TRBV19; d_gene: NA; j_gene: TRBJ2-6; len: 16; CDR3nt: TGTGCCAGTAGTGAGGAATCACAAAGTCGGGCCAACGTCCTGACTTTC; CDR3aa: CASSEESQSRANVLTF
abundance: NA; v_gene: TRBV2; d_gene: TRBD1; j_gene: TRBJ1-4; len: 16; CDR3nt: TGTGCCAGCAGCCTAGCTCGGGGACAGGGAACCGAAAAACTGTTTTTT; CDR3aa: CASSLARGQGTEKLFF
abundance: NA; v_gene: TRBV10-3; d_gene: TRBD2; j_gene: TRBJ2-1; len: 17; CDR3nt: TGTGCCATCAGTGAGACCGGACTAGCGGGCTTCTACAATGAGCAGTTCTTC; CDR3aa: CAISETGLAGFYNEQFF
abundance: NA; v_gene: TRBV4-2; d_gene: NA; j_gene: TRBJ2-3; len: 16; CDR3nt: TGTGCCAGCAGCCAAGATGAGCGAGGCGGCACAGATACGCAGTATTTT; CDR3aa: CASSQDERGGTDTQYF
abundance: NA; v_gene: TRBV13; d_gene: TRBD1; j_gene: TRBJ2-2; len: 13; CDR3nt: TGTGCCAGCAGCTTCAGACAGGGTCGGGAGCTGTTTTTT; CDR3aa: CASSFRQGRELFF
abundance: once; v_gene: TRBV30; d_gene: TRBD1; j_gene: TRBJ1-1; len: 12; CDR3nt: TGTGCCTGGAGTGTTAGGGGGCTAGGAACTTTCTTT; CDR3aa: CAWSVRGLGTFF
abundance: NA; v_gene: TRBV5-8; d_gene: NA; j_gene: TRBJ2-1; len: 14; CDR3nt: TGTGCCAGCAGCTTGTATCGGAGGGGGAATGAGCAGTTCTTC; CDR3aa: CASSLYRRGNEQFF
abundance: NA; v_gene: TRBV27; d_gene: NA; j_gene: TRBJ1-2; len: 16; CDR3nt: TGTGCCAGCAGTTTATCGCCAGGACTGACCCTCTATGGCTACACCTTC; CDR3aa: CASSLSPGLTLYGYTF
abundance: NA; v_gene: TRBV6-9; d_gene: NA; j_gene: TRBJ1-2; len: 14; CDR3nt: TGTGCCAGCAGCCGCAGGTTAGCTAACTATGGCTACACCTTC; CDR3aa: CASSRRLANYGYTF
abundance: NA; v_gene: TRBV7-2; d_gene: NA; j_gene: TRBJ2-3; len: 14; CDR3nt: TGTGCCAGCAGTACCAACGGGGGTGGAGATACGCAGTATTTT; CDR3aa: CASSTNGGGDTQYF
abundance: NA; v_gene: TRBV6-9; d_gene: NA; j_gene: TRBJ1-2; len: 13; CDR3nt: TGTGCCAGCAGACCTACAGGGTTCGGTGGCTACACCTTC; CDR3aa: CASRPTGFGGYTF
abundance: NA; v_gene: TRBV7-2; d_gene: NA; j_gene: TRBJ1-4; len: 14; CDR3nt: TGTGCCAGCAGCTGGACAGCCCCTAGTGAAAAACTGTTTTTT; CDR3aa: CASSWTAPSEKLFF
abundance: NA; v_gene: TRBV18; d_gene: NA; j_gene: TRBJ2-1; len: 15; CDR3nt: TGTGCCAGCTCACCACCTTGGGGCAACTACAATGAGCAGTTCTTC; CDR3aa: CASSPPWGNYNEQFF
abundance: once; v_gene: TRBV7-9; d_gene: NA; j_gene: TRBJ1-1; len: 16; CDR3nt: TGTGCCAGCAGCCCCAGGGAGGGACATTGGAACACTGAAGCTTTCTTT; CDR3aa: CASSPREGHWNTEAFF
abundance: NA; v_gene: TRBV30; d_gene: TRBD1; j_gene: TRBJ2-7; len: 17; CDR3nt: TGTGCCTGGAGCCCCCTCCTAGAGGACAGGGCATCCTACGAGCAGTACTTC; CDR3aa: CAWSPLLEDRASYEQYF
abundance: few; v_gene: TRBV6-4; d_gene: TRBD1; j_gene: TRBJ2-1; len: 15; CDR3nt: TGTGCCAGCAGTGACGGACAGGGGGCCTCCGATGAGCAGTTCTTC; CDR3aa: CASSDGQGASDEQFF
abundance: NA; v_gene: TRBV4-1; d_gene: NA; j_gene: TRBJ2-3; len: 18; CDR3nt: TGCGCCAGCAGCCCCTTTGGGGGGGCAGGTCTAAGCACAGATACGCAGTATTTT; CDR3aa: CASSPFGGAGLSTDTQYF
abundance: NA; v_gene: TRBV2; d_gene: NA; j_gene: TRBJ2-2; len: 15; CDR3nt: TGTGCCAGCAGTGGGGCAGAGATACACACCGGGGAGCTGTTTTTT; CDR3aa: CASSGAEIHTGELFF
abundance: NA; v_gene: TRBV9; d_gene: TRBD1; j_gene: TRBJ2-3; len: 17; CDR3nt: TGTGCCAGCAGCGTACGCCCCACAGGGGCCTACACAGATACGCAGTATTTT; CDR3aa: CASSVRPTGAYTDTQYF